One and the same sample provided the 10 T cell receptor beta chains below, sequenced in a study of blood T cell repertoires in COVID-19. Generated by immunoSEQ multiplex PCR, the TCRdb table keeps only in-frame clones and is missing some. Among over 400,000 clones listed, 86% were seen once. The sequenced sample was peripheral blood. These receptors originate from a woman in her 30s with active or convalescent COVID-19.

This chain connects TRBV11-2 to TRBJ2-3; the D gene is possibly TRBD1 (5 bases). In germline, CDR1 is SGHAT, CDR2 FQNNGV. The CDR3 contains 16 residues. The V and J ends lost 2 bases and 0 bases respectively, with 12 bases between them. This chain's CDR3 is CASSLLQAPSTDTQYF. CDR3 in DNA: TGTGCCAGCAGCTTACTACAGGCTCCTAGCACAGATACGCAGTATTTT. The whole variable domain, remainder taken from reference TRBV11-2 and TRBJ2-3, is EAGVAQSPRYKIIEKRQSVAFWCNPISGHATLYWYQQILGQGPKLLIQFQNNGVVDDSQLPKDRFSAERLKGVDSTLKIQPAKLEDSAVYLCASSLLQAPSTDTQYFGPGTRLTVL.

The V call is TRBV11-2, the J call TRBJ1-2; no firm D call. The ends were cut back, 5 bases at V and 3 bases at J, with 7 bases in the middle. Germline V gene lookup returns CDR1 SGHAT and CDR2 FQNNGV. The length of the CDR3 is 12 residues. CDR3 in amino acids: CASSQSDYGYTF. The CDR3, as DNA: TGTGCCAGCAGCCAATCGGACTATGGCTACACCTTC.

The J gene is TRBJ1-1, the V gene TRBV2; TRBD1 might be the D (6 bases). The CDR3 runs 12 residues. CDR1 is SNHLY, CDR2 FYNNEI, per germline. Deletions cut 9 bases from V and 2 bases from J, with 10 bases between. In DNA form, the CDR3 reads TGTGCCAGTAAACAGGGAAACACTGAAGCTTTCTTT. It specifies CASKQGNTEAFF. The variable domain in full, completed from reference TRBV2 and TRBJ1-1, reads EPEVTQTPSHQVTQMGQEVILRCVPISNHLYFYWYRQILGQKVEFLVSFYNNEISEKSEIFDDQFSVERPDGSNFTLKIRSTKLEDSAMYFCASKQGNTEAFFGQGTRLTVV.

This rearrangement joins TRBV12-3 or TRBV12-4 to TRBJ1-2; D is unresolved. This CDR3 is built from 13 residues. The germline V and J ends were trimmed by 2 bases and 2 bases, with 6 bases remaining between them. The CDR3 spells CASSLPPNYGYTF. As DNA, the CDR3 is TGTGCCAGCAGTTTACCCCCAAACTATGGCTACACCTTC.

The CDR3 nucleotides read TGTGCCAGCAGCTTGTGGCCTCAGGGGACAGGGGATGGCTACACCTTC. Translation gives CASSLWPQGTGDGYTF. The V and J genes are TRBV5-8 and TRBJ1-2; 10 bases match TRBD1. The CDR3 sequence is 16 residues long. V lost 1 base, J lost 6 bases, and 9 bases stayed unmatched. Germline-derived CDR1 and CDR2 are SGHTS and YDEGEE.

This clone was seen a single time. The chain recombines TRBV7-2 with TRBJ1-2, with TRBD1 matching 7 bases. The V and J ends lost 7 bases and 3 bases, in that order; junction bases with no gene match: 5. The CDR3 totals 13 residues. From germline, CDR1 is SGHTA and CDR2 FQGNSA. CDR3 amino acids: CASTGQEDYGYTF. The CDR3 DNA reads TGTGCCAGCACCGGACAGGAGGACTATGGCTACACCTTC.

This clone was seen more than once but under ten times. The CDR3 protein is CASSTRDKWGAFF. The CDR3 DNA reads as TGTGCCAGCAGCACTCGGGACAAATGGGGAGCTTTCTTT. The gene calls are TRBV6-5 and TRBJ1-1, with D tentatively TRBD1 (6 bases). Germline lookup yields CDR1 MNHEY and CDR2 SVGAGI. Deletions cut 6 bases from V and 10 bases from J, with 18 bases between. The CDR3 extends over 13 amino acids.

This chain connects TRBV5-4 to TRBJ2-7; a possible D gene is TRBD2 (6 bases). Germline CDR1 and CDR2: SGHNT and YYREEE (reference sequence). The CDR3 is 16 residues long. Trimming stripped 3 bases from V and 2 bases from J, with 18 bases between. The CDR3 nucleotides are TGTGCCAGCAGCTGGACTTCCCCGCGGGATGCCTACGAGCAGTACTTC. Translated: CASSWTSPRDAYEQYF.

The V and J genes are TRBV25-1 and TRBJ1-1; no definite D call. The CDR3 covers 16 residues. Trimming pared 1 base from V and 5 bases from J, leaving 17 bases between. Germline CDR1 and CDR2: MGHDK and SYGVNS. The CDR3 DNA follows: TGTGCCAGCAGTGAATCCTTTGGGCCCGGGGTTACTGAAGCTTTCTTT. Protein sequence: CASSESFGPGVTEAFF.

The rearrangement uses TRBV27 and TRBJ1-5; D might be TRBD1 (5 bases). This CDR3 spans 14 amino acids. CDR1 is MNHEY, CDR2 SMNVEV, per germline (reference sequence). The V end lost 2 bases, the J end lost 6 bases, and 11 bases lay between the germline ends. As DNA, the CDR3 is TGTGCCAGCAGTTTAAGCAGGGTGGGTCAGCCCCAGCATTTT. This codes for CASSLSRVGQPQHF.